The sequence of this T cell receptor (beta chain) was determined in a study of cytomegalovirus exposure and HLA in healthy donors. About this clone itself: Its specificity is unknown.

Study conclusions and caveats: Other equally common chains were less clonally expanded than HLA-associated TCR beta chains, a later analysis showed. TCR beta V segments were, for the most part, productive about 90% or about 30% of the time in an earlier analysis. The investigators catalogued 164 TCR beta chains as cytomegalovirus-associated.

With 60 Vbeta and 13 Jbeta primers, the PCR was carried out. Sequenced by immunoSEQ multiplex PCR; TCRdb stores in-frame clones only, minus some. This repertoire shows about 170,000 clones, roughly 72% found once; its top ten account for approximately 2%. In germline, CDR1 is MNHEY, CDR2 SMNVEV (reference sequence). V shed 2 bases and J shed 7 bases, with 15 bases lying between them. The CDR3 contains 14 residues. The rearrangement joins TRBV27 to TRBJ2-7, with D possibly TRBD2 on 5 matching bases. This TCR came from a woman younger than 45 in good health and CMV-seropositive. Sequencing was done on a sample of PBMCs. The CDR3 nucleotides are TGTGCCAGCAGTTTAATTCGCGCGGGTCGGGAGCAGTACTTC. Residues: CASSLIRAGREQYF.